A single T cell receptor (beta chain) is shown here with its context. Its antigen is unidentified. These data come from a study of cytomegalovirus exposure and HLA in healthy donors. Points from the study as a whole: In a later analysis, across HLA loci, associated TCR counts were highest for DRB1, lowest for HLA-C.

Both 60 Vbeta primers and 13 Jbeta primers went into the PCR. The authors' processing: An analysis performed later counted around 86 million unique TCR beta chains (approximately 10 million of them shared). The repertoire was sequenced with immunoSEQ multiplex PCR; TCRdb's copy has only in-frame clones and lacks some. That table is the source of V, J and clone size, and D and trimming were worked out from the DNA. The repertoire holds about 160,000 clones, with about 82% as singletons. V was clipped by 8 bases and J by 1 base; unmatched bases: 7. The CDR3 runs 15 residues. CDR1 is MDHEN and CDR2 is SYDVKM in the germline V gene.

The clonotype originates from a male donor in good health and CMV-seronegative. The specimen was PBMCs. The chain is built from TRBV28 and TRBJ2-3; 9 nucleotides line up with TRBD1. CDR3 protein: CASGGQGTGTDTQYF. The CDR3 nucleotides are TGTGCCAGCGGAGGACAGGGGACGGGCACAGATACGCAGTATTTT.